These 20 T cell receptor beta chains originate from one sample sequenced in a study of shared clonotypes between healthy human individuals. Cells designated naive CD8 were CD45RO-negative and were positively selected for CCR7, with terminally differentiated effector memory CD45RA+ cells excluded. Sequencing used immunoSEQ multiplex PCR; TCRdb keeps in-frame clones, though not all of them. Of around 550,000 clones in the sample, around 95% were seen once. Sequencing input: naive CD8+ T cells sorted from blood. The receptors come from a woman aged 25-40 years in good health.

The gene calls are TRBV9 and TRBJ1-6, with 12 bases lining up with TRBD1. Trimming at V came to 3 bases and at J to 14 bases, leaving 9 bases not matched to a gene. CDR1 SGDLS and CDR2 YYNGEE come from the germline V gene. CDR3 length equals 15 residues. The CDR3 region is CASSGGQGALGALHF. CDR3 coding DNA: TGTGCCAGCAGCGGGGGACAGGGGGCACTCGGCGCCCTCCACTTT.

The chain carries TRBV21-1 and TRBJ2-3; the table assigns TRBD2, which was not confirmed against the DNA. TRBV21-1 is an annotated pseudogene. The CDR3 loop spans 17 amino acids. The CDR3 protein is CASSKEIGGRVADTQYF. The CDR3 DNA reads as TGTGCCAGCAGCAAAGAGATAGGCGGGAGGGTAGCAGATACGCAGTATTTT.

Of note for this clone: This CDR3 is also generated by other DNA sequences in the sample. The rearrangement joins TRBV4-1 to TRBJ2-7, with TRBD2 matching 8 bases. V lost 3 bases to trimming and J lost 0 bases; unmatched junction nucleotides: 4. Per germline, CDR1 MGHRA and CDR2 YSYEKL. This CDR3 comprises 15 residues. The CDR3 DNA sequence: TGCGCCAGCAGCCATAGGGCGGGGGGCTCCTACGAGCAGTACTTC. It yields the protein CASSHRAGGSYEQYF.

The chain links TRBV4-1 to TRBJ2-3; D uncertain. The CDR3 covers 13 residues. Germline V gene sequence: CDR1 MGHRA, CDR2 YSYEKL. V was trimmed by 3 bases and J by 1 base, leaving 5 bases between them. DNA of the CDR3: TGCGCCAGCAGCCACATTCGCACAGATACGCAGTATTTT. This encodes CASSHIRTDTQYF.

The chain carries TRBV28 and TRBJ2-7, with TRBD2 matching 12 bases. Germline CDR1 reads MDHEN; CDR2 reads SYDVKM. The junction had 5 bases not matched to a gene; V was cut back by 3 bases and J by 5 bases. The CDR3 is 15 amino acids. DNA for the CDR3: TGTGCCAGCAGTTTCCTAGCGGGAGGGCCACACGAGCAGTACTTC. This codes for CASSFLAGGPHEQYF.

J is TRBJ2-7 and V is TRBV4-2, with D maybe TRBD1 (5 bases). V was cut by 0 bases and J by 2 bases, with 11 bases left in between. This CDR3 comprises 15 residues. Germline V gene sequence: CDR1 LGHNA, CDR2 YNFKEQ. Written as DNA, the CDR3 is TGTGCCAGCAGCCAAGACCCCAGGGATACCTACGAGCAGTACTTC. This translates into CASSQDPRDTYEQYF.

J is TRBJ1-1 and V is TRBV13; D is uncertain. Deletions cut 5 bases from V and 9 bases from J, with 16 bases between. Germline V lookup: CDR1 PRHDT, CDR2 FYEKMQ (reference sequence). There are 13 residues in the CDR3. CDR3 residues: CASSPSPDLQAFF. The CDR3 DNA reads TGTGCCAGCAGCCCCTCCCCCGATCTGCAAGCTTTCTTT.

This clone was seen a single time. The gene calls are TRBV4-1 and TRBJ2-7, with D possibly matching TRBD1 (5 bases). Germline lookup yields CDR1 MGHRA and CDR2 YSYEKL. The CDR3 has 13 amino acids. V was cut by 5 bases and J by 0 bases, with 8 bases left in between. CDR3 loop: CASSSDNSYEQYF. The CDR3 DNA reads TGCGCCAGCAGCTCGGACAACTCCTACGAGCAGTACTTC.

The V gene is TRBV5-4, the J gene TRBJ1-3; the D is unclear. Per the germline V gene, CDR1 is SGHNT and CDR2 is YYREEE (reference sequence). The CDR3 contains 13 residues. V lost 7 bases and J lost 2, with 10 bases in between. In DNA, the CDR3 is TGTGCCAGCGGTGACACCACTGGAAACACCATATATTTT. This encodes CASGDTTGNTIYF. The variable domain in full, with the rest retrieved from reference TRBV5-4 and TRBJ1-3, is ETGVTQSPTHLIKTRGQQVTLRCSSQSGHNTVSWYQQALGQGPQFIFQYYREEENGRGNFPPRFSGLQFPNYSSELNVNALELDDSALYLCASGDTTGNTIYFGEGSWLTVV.

V usage is TRBV4-1 and J usage is TRBJ2-1, with 9 positions matching TRBD1. The CDR3 totals 16 residues. Germline lookup yields CDR1 MGHRA and CDR2 YSYEKL. J gave up 6 bases and V 3 bases, and 9 bases lay outside the gene matches. CDR3: CASSHRPGQGTNEQFF. The CDR3 DNA is TGCGCCAGCAGCCATCGCCCGGGACAGGGAACCAATGAGCAGTTCTTC.

CDR3 sequence reads: CASSLDPSAEGGEKLFF. The CDR3 DNA is TGCGCCAGCAGCTTGGATCCTTCGGCCGAAGGGGGTGAAAAACTGTTTTTT. The genes are TRBV5-1 and TRBJ1-4, with D perhaps matching TRBD1 (6 bases). The CDR3 is made up of 17 amino acids. CDR1 is SGHRS and CDR2 is YFSETQ in the germline V gene. The ends were cut back, 0 bases at V and 7 bases at J, with 19 bases in the middle.

The chain carries TRBV28 and TRBJ1-2, with a weak D call TRBD1 (5 bases). The CDR3 loop spans 15 amino acids. V lost 5 bases, J lost 5 bases, and 18 bases lay in between. CDR1 is MDHEN and CDR2 is SYDVKM in the germline V gene. CDR3 region: CASSPRQTTGYGYTF. The CDR3 region has the DNA TGTGCCAGCAGTCCTCGACAGACAACGGGTTATGGCTACACCTTC.

This clone has a single count. The rearrangement links TRBV2 to TRBJ1-2; D call uncertain. The CDR3 sequence is 11 residues long. The V end was cut by 6 bases, the J end by 5 bases, with 7 bases between. CDR1 and CDR2 (germline): SNHLY, FYNNEI. Written as DNA, the CDR3 is TGTGCCAGCAGGGCCCCATATGGCTACACCTTC. Translating gives CASRAPYGYTF.

The chain employs TRBV14 and TRBJ1-1; 8 bases align to TRBD1. Unmatched junction bases numbered 8, after V lost 6 bases and J lost 5 bases. The V gene's germline CDR1 is SGHDN and CDR2 FVKESK. The CDR3 sequence is 14 residues long. CDR3: CASSPRTGRTEAFF. The CDR3 bases are TGTGCCAGCAGTCCCAGGACAGGGCGGACTGAAGCTTTCTTT.

This chain connects TRBV9 to TRBJ1-2, with 9 bases lining up with TRBD1. Germline trimming cut 4 bases from V and 6 bases from J; bases unmatched to any gene: 7. Germline CDR1 SGDLS, CDR2 YYNGEE. This CDR3 contains 14 residues. The CDR3 protein is CASSSLRDRDGYTF. The CDR3 bases are TGTGCCAGCAGCTCCCTGCGGGACAGGGATGGCTACACCTTC.

The chain is built from TRBV27 and TRBJ2-7; 13 nucleotides agree with TRBD2. CDR3 length: 15 residues. The V segment lost 4 bases and the J segment 4 bases; nucleotides outside the gene matches: 4. CDR1 and CDR2 from the germline V gene are MNHEY and SMNVEV (reference sequence). The CDR3 spells CASSSGLAGRYEQYF. The CDR3 nucleotides read TGTGCCAGCAGTTCGGGACTAGCGGGAAGGTACGAGCAGTACTTC.

The V and J genes are TRBV18 and TRBJ1-5; 9 nucleotides match TRBD1. V lost 6 bases to trimming and J lost 3 bases; unmatched junction nucleotides: 9. Germline values: CDR1 KGHSH, CDR2 LQKENI. The CDR3 extends over 16 amino acids. The CDR3 loop is CASSPPGQGYNQPQHF. The CDR3 DNA follows: TGTGCCAGCTCTCCTCCGGGACAGGGATACAATCAGCCCCAGCATTTT.

This clone was counted a single time. Other DNA sequences from this sample encode an identical CDR3 as well. The chain is built from TRBV28 and TRBJ2-1; 7 bases line up with TRBD2. J was trimmed by 5 bases and V by 3 bases; bases with no gene match: 4. Germline assignment: CDR1 MDHEN and CDR2 SYDVKM. The CDR3 length is 14 residues. CDR3 region: CASSFRLADNEQFF. As DNA, the CDR3 is TGTGCCAGCAGTTTCCGGCTAGCGGACAATGAGCAGTTCTTC.

V is TRBV7-9 and J is TRBJ2-5; no clear D. The CDR3 is 15 residues long. V was clipped by 3 bases and J by 2 bases, with 13 bases between them. Germline CDR1 and CDR2: SEHNR and FQNEAQ (reference sequence). In nucleotides, the CDR3 is TGTGCCAGCAGCTTGAATGGCGGAGTTCAAGAGACCCAGTACTTC. Amino acids: CASSLNGGVQETQYF.

J is TRBJ1-4 and V is TRBV5-4; 8 nucleotides line up with TRBD1. The V gene's germline CDR1 is SGHNT and CDR2 YYREEE (reference sequence). CDR3 length equals 14 residues. Trimming at V came to 3 bases and at J to 11 bases, leaving 9 bases not matched to a gene. The DNA of the CDR3 is TGTGCCAGCAGCTGGGGACAGGACCTGAGTAAACTGTTTTTT. Translated: CASSWGQDLSKLFF. The full variable domain, rest sourced from reference TRBV5-4 and TRBJ1-4, is ETGVTQSPTHLIKTRGQQVTLRCSSQSGHNTVSWYQQALGQGPQFIFQYYREEENGRGNFPPRFSGLQFPNYSSELNVNALELDDSALYLCASSWGQDLSKLFFGSGTQLSVL.